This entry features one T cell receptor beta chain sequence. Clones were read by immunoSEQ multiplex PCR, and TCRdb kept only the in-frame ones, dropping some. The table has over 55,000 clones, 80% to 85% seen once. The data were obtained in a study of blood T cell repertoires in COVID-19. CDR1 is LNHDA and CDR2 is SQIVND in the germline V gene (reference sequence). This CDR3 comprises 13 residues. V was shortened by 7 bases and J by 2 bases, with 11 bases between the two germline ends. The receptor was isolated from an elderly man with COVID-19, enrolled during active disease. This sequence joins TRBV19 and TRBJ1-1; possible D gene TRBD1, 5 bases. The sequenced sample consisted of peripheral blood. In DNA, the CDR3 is TGTGCCAGTACTCAGGGCTATAACACTGAAGCTTTCTTT. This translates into CASTQGYNTEAFF.